Below are 5 T cell receptor beta chains sequenced from a single sample in a study of blood T cells in healthy people across ages. A second PCR, run for roughly 7 to 12 cycles, used a sample-barcoded 5' primer plus a J-beta primer mix. TCRdb processed the 5' RACE reads anew with MiXCR; each CDR3 protein has one entry. Among hundreds of thousands of distinct CDR3 sequences listed, roughly 25% were seen once. These same data were also listed under a study on T cells of mothers and their children.

The sequenced sample was blood. The receptors come from a boy aged 10-17 years in good health.

This clonotype was detected a few times. The genes are TRBV7-3 and TRBJ1-1; TRBD1 might be the D (5 bases). CDR1 and CDR2 from the germline V gene are SGHTA and FQGTGA. V gave up 4 bases and J gave up 1 base, with 10 bases separating them. This CDR3 has 14 amino acids. CDR3 in DNA: TGTGCCAGCAGCTCCGCGGGACCGAACACTGAAGCTTTCTTT. Amino acids: CASSSAGPNTEAFF. Full variable domain (rest looked up from reference TRBV7-3 and TRBJ1-1): GAGVSQTPSNKVTEKGKYVELRCDPISGHTALYWYRQSLGQGPEFLIYFQGTGAADDSGLPNDRFFAVRPEGSVSTLKIQRTERGDSAVYLCASSSAGPNTEAFFGQGTRLTVV.

This clonotype was recorded a few times. V is TRBV7-9 and J is TRBJ2-5; D may correspond to TRBD1 or TRBD2 (6 bases each). Germline values: CDR1 SEHNR, CDR2 FQNEAQ (reference sequence). The CDR3 is 18 residues long. V shed 0 bases and J shed 4 bases, with 21 bases lying between them. In DNA form, the CDR3 reads TGTGCCAGCAGCTTAGCCGGCGGGACACCGGCTGCGGGAGAGACCCAGTACTTC. It translates to CASSLAGGTPAAGETQYF.

In its sample, this clonotype was seen a few times. The chain uses TRBV24-1 and TRBJ1-5, with 7 bases matching TRBD1. CDR1 KGHDR and CDR2 SFDVKD come from the germline V gene. V was clipped by 4 bases and J by 7 bases; unmatched bases: 9. The CDR3 runs to 15 residues. This CDR3 is CATSDPDRAGQPQHF. CDR3 DNA sequence: TGTGCCACCAGTGACCCTGACAGGGCAGGACAGCCCCAGCATTTT.

A remark on this clonotype: At one of its ends the junction is not consistent with the germline gene, which may arise from a read error. This chain uses TRBV2 with TRBJ2-5; D might be TRBD2 (6 bases). CDR1 SNHLY and CDR2 FYNNEI come from the germline V gene. The CDR3 totals 14 residues. The CDR3 DNA reads as TGTGCCAACAGTCGAACCGGGGGTTCAGAGACCCAGTACTTC. Translating it yields CANSRTGGSETQYF.

The V call is TRBV2, the J call TRBJ1-1; D ambiguous. The ends were cut back, 3 bases at V and 2 bases at J, with 7 bases in the middle. This CDR3 is 13 amino acids long. CDR1 and CDR2 from the germline V gene are SNHLY and FYNNEI. The CDR3 is CASSDPGNTEAFF. CDR3 in DNA: TGTGCCAGCAGTGACCCGGGAAACACTGAAGCTTTCTTT.